These 24 T cell receptor beta chains originate from one sample sequenced in a study of Graves' ophthalmopathy and Graves' hyperthyroidism. RNA transcripts were the source from which TCR beta CDR3 regions were amplified. The first-round RT-PCR employed HTBI primers together with the Qiagen OneStep RT-PCR kit. A multiplex PCR was then performed as the second round. TCRdb redid the calling of the multiplex PCR reads with MiXCR, one entry per CDR3 protein. The repertoire includes some 350,000 distinct CDR3 sequences, about 18% of them detected once, and roughly 2.4% sits in the top ten. The sequenced sample was peripheral blood. Every receptor here comes from an adult woman with stable Graves' hyperthyroidism.

V and J are TRBV6-2 or TRBV6-3 and TRBJ1-3, with unresolved D. CDR1 MNHEY and CDR2 SVGEGT come from the germline V gene. CDR3 length equals 14 residues. V shed 4 bases and J shed 0 bases, with 7 bases lying between them. The CDR3 here is CASSSLSSGNTIYF. CDR3 nucleotide sequence: TGTGCCAGCAGTTCCCTGTCCTCTGGAAACACCATATATTTT.

At least ten counts were recorded for this clonotype. The chain is built from TRBV20-1 and TRBJ2-5; TRBD1 might be the D (6 bases). Germline V gene sequence: CDR1 DFQATT, CDR2 SNEGSKA (reference sequence). CDR3 length: 15 amino acids. V was cut by 1 base and J by 4 bases, with 16 bases left in between. The CDR3 loop reads CSARATPGVGETQYF. Here the CDR3 DNA reads TGCAGTGCTAGAGCGACCCCAGGGGTAGGAGAGACCCAGTACTTC.

This clonotype was observed many times. CDR3 residues: CASRGEGHTEAFF. Here the CDR3 DNA reads TGTGCCAGCAGGGGGGAAGGGCACACTGAAGCTTTCTTT. V is TRBV12-3 or TRBV12-4 and J is TRBJ1-1; D is perhaps TRBD1 (5 bases). The CDR3 covers 13 residues. The ends were cut back, 6 bases at V and 3 bases at J, with 11 bases in the middle.

This clonotype was recorded at least ten times. V is TRBV7-2 and J is TRBJ2-6; D is unclear. From germline, CDR1 is SGHTA and CDR2 FQGNSA. The CDR3 is made up of 18 amino acids. V dropped 0 bases and J dropped 0 bases, with 12 bases sitting between them. The CDR3, as DNA: TGTGCCAGCAGCTTAGCCACTTGGGTAGGCTCTGGGGCCAACGTCCTGACTTTC. It encodes CASSLATWVGSGANVLTF.

This chain joins TRBV27 and TRBJ2-7; D gene unclear. Germline V lookup: CDR1 MNHEY, CDR2 SMNVEV (reference sequence). Trimming took off 1 base at V and 6 bases at J, with 7 bases between the two ends. The CDR3 spans 12 residues. CDR3 bases: TGTGCCAGCAGTTTATTCGGCGGCGAGCAGTACTTC. Translation gives CASSLFGGEQYF.

This clonotype was seen at least ten times. This sequence joins TRBV19 and TRBJ1-5; TRBD1 aligns across 10 bases. V was clipped by 10 bases and J by 8 bases; unmatched bases: 8. CDR1 is LNHDA and CDR2 is SQIVND in the germline V gene (reference sequence). CDR3 length equals 13 residues. CDR3 protein: CATTGDRGKPQHF. In DNA, the CDR3 is TGTGCCACGACCGGGGACAGGGGAAAGCCCCAGCATTTT.

There are many counts of this clonotype. The chain has TRBV11-2 and TRBJ2-7, with 8 bases that match TRBD1. The germline V gene encodes CDR1 SGHAT and CDR2 FQNNGV. The junction had 6 bases not matched to a gene; V was cut back by 7 bases and J by 7 bases. The CDR3 is 12 amino acids. The CDR3: CASNQGAGEQYF. The CDR3 DNA is TGTGCCAGCAACCAGGGGGCGGGGGAGCAGTACTTC.

This clonotype was picked up many times. The J gene is TRBJ1-2, the V gene TRBV10-3; D is possibly TRBD1 (5 bases). Trimming removed 4 bases at V and 4 bases at J, with 10 bases between. Germline V lookup: CDR1 ENHRY, CDR2 SYGVKD. The CDR3 contains 13 residues. The CDR3 loop is CAISVDKAYGYTF. For the CDR3, the DNA is TGTGCCATCAGTGTGGACAAGGCCTATGGCTACACCTTC.

This clonotype was found many times. The chain carries TRBV12-5 and TRBJ2-7, with D hard to call. CDR3 length: 14 amino acids. Germline V gene lookup returns CDR1 LGHNT and CDR2 FRNRAP. V was cut by 5 bases and J by 2 bases, with 13 bases left in between. CDR3 in DNA: TGTGCTAGTGGTCCCGGAGTGGGGACCTACGAGCAGTACTTC. It yields the protein CASGPGVGTYEQYF.

The table lists this clonotype with a few counts. The CDR3 DNA reads as TGTGCCAGCAGCTACGAGGGCTCTGGGGCCAACGTCCTGACTTTC. As protein: CASSYEGSGANVLTF. The chain is built from TRBV3-1 and TRBJ2-6, with D possibly matching TRBD2 (5 bases). Between the trimmed V and J ends, which lost 5 bases and 0 bases, there was a span of 8 bases. The germline V gene encodes CDR1 LGHDT and CDR2 YNNKEL (reference sequence). The CDR3 consists of 15 residues.

Ten or more counts support this clonotype. The V call is TRBV12-3 or TRBV12-4, the J call TRBJ1-6; D unresolved. CDR3 size: 13 residues. Trimming left V 6 bases short and J 9 bases short, with 12 bases between. DNA of the CDR3: TGTGCCAGCAGCCTACAAAAGGTTTCACCCCTCCACTTT. Its protein product is CASSLQKVSPLHF.

The table lists this clonotype with many counts. The chain carries TRBV25-1 and TRBJ1-1, with 10 bases lining up with TRBD1. The J segment lost 7 bases and the V segment lost 5 bases, leaving 7 bases of the junction unmatched. In germline, CDR1 is MGHDK, CDR2 SYGVNS. CDR3 size: 14 residues. CDR3 loop: CASSTETGGYEAFF. The CDR3 DNA sequence: TGTGCCAGCAGTACAGAGACAGGGGGCTATGAAGCTTTCTTT.

This clonotype was counted many times. This chain uses TRBV5-1 with TRBJ2-5; D is undetermined. In germline, CDR1 is SGHRS, CDR2 YFSETQ. The germline V and J ends were trimmed by 2 bases and 2 bases, with 13 bases remaining between them. The CDR3 length is 15 residues. CDR3 coding DNA: TGCGCCAGCAGCTTCGGTCCGGGCCGTCAAGAGACCCAGTACTTC. Protein: CASSFGPGRQETQYF.

Points on this clonotype: This could be a read error, since a much larger clone is one nucleotide away. This rearrangement joins TRBV7-8 to TRBJ2-5, with 10 bases lining up with TRBD2. From germline, CDR1 is SGHVS and CDR2 FQNEAQ. The CDR3 length is 16 residues. CDR3 sequence reads: CASSPRGLAQKETQDF. CDR3 DNA sequence: TGTGCCAGCAGCCCGAGGGGACTAGCGCAAAAAGAGACCCAGGACTTC.

In this sample, this clonotype turned up many times. The chain carries TRBV12-3 or TRBV12-4 and TRBJ1-2, with TRBD1 as a possible D gene (6 bases). The CDR3 sequence is 16 residues long. V dropped 4 bases and J dropped 5 bases, with 20 bases sitting between them. The CDR3 spells CASSSEIQGNGYGYTF. Written as DNA, the CDR3 is TGTGCCAGCAGTTCCGAAATACAGGGTAATGGATATGGCTACACCTTC.

This clonotype was seen at least ten times. The chain has TRBV7-9 and TRBJ1-1; D may be TRBD1 (5 bases). Germline lookup yields CDR1 SEHNR and CDR2 FQNEAQ (reference sequence). The CDR3 sequence is 14 residues long. The V and J ends lost 1 base and 5 bases respectively, with 11 bases between them. The CDR3 nucleotides read TGTGCCAGCAGCTTAGAGCTAAGACAGACTGAAGCTTTCTTT. Its translation: CASSLELRQTEAFF.

Ten or more counts support this clonotype. The rearrangement joins TRBV27 to TRBJ1-5; no clear D. V lost 1 base to trimming and J lost 6 bases, with 16 bases between them. CDR3 length equals 16 residues. Germline CDR1 MNHEY, CDR2 SMNVEV (reference sequence). The CDR3 reads CASSLFWAGAAQPQHF. For the CDR3, the DNA is TGTGCCAGCAGTTTATTCTGGGCGGGAGCGGCTCAGCCCCAGCATTTT.

In this sample, this clonotype turned up a few times. The chain is built from TRBV6-1 and TRBJ2-2; D ambiguous. Per the germline V gene, CDR1 is MNHNS and CDR2 is SASEGT. This CDR3 comprises 13 residues. Trimming shortened V by 11 bases and J by 5 bases, and 15 bases separated the two germline ends. Written as DNA, the CDR3 is TGTGCCGGCATAAGGGAAAATACCGGGGAGCTGTTTTTT. Translation: CAGIRENTGELFF.

The chain combines TRBV18 with TRBJ2-7, with 10 nucleotides matching TRBD1. There are 13 residues in the CDR3. Germline V gene data show CDR1 as KGHSH and CDR2 as LQKENI. V dropped 3 bases and J dropped 5; count of bases not matched to a gene: 1. This CDR3 is CASSPDRGDEQYF. In DNA form, the CDR3 reads TGTGCCAGCTCACCGGACAGGGGGGACGAGCAGTACTTC.

This clonotype occurred many times. The chain recombines TRBV27 with TRBJ2-7; perhaps TRBD1 as D (6 bases). The CDR3 loop spans 14 amino acids. Germline V CDR1 and CDR2: MNHEY, SMNVEV (reference sequence). V was trimmed by 6 bases and J by 7 bases, leaving 19 bases between them. As DNA, the CDR3 is TGTGCCAGCAGAAAAGGACAGAGAGGTGGTGAGCAGTACTTC. This translates into CASRKGQRGGEQYF.

This clonotype was counted many times. This chain uses TRBV12-3 or TRBV12-4 with TRBJ2-5; TRBD2 aligns across 10 bases. The V and J ends lost 4 bases and 4 bases, in that order; junction bases with no gene match: 9. This CDR3 is 16 amino acids long. The chain's CDR3 is CASSSLAGVYRETQYF. CDR3 DNA sequence: TGTGCCAGCAGTTCGCTAGCGGGAGTCTATCGAGAGACCCAGTACTTC.

This clonotype was found many times. The chain links TRBV12-3 or TRBV12-4 to TRBJ2-2; D gene ambiguous. The CDR3 has 13 residues. Trimming pared 6 bases from V and 3 bases from J, leaving 8 bases between. In DNA form, the CDR3 reads TGTGCCAGCAGCCTCCTCCACACCGGGGAGCTGTTTTTT. Protein product: CASSLLHTGELFF.

Ten or more counts support this clonotype. The rearrangement links TRBV11-2 to TRBJ2-7, with D possibly being TRBD2 (7 bases). V dropped 2 bases and J dropped 7 bases, with 12 bases sitting between them. The V gene's germline CDR1 is SGHAT and CDR2 FQNNGV. The CDR3 has 13 amino acids. The CDR3 protein is CASSLNAGAEQYF. The CDR3 DNA reads TGTGCCAGCAGCTTAAACGCGGGGGCGGAGCAGTACTTC.

This clonotype was counted many times. This chain links TRBV11-2 with TRBJ2-7, with 9 bases matching TRBD1. The CDR3 is made up of 16 amino acids. Trimming cost V 0 bases and J 3 bases; bases outside gene matches: 6. Germline-derived CDR1 and CDR2 are SGHAT and FQNNGV. CDR3 sequence reads: CASSLDRGTGYYEQYF. The CDR3 DNA follows: TGTGCCAGCAGCTTAGATCGAGGGACAGGGTACTACGAGCAGTACTTC.